Below, one T cell receptor beta chain is given with its context. Its specific antigen is unknown. Per-nucleotide qualities are absent, and no much larger clonotype sits a single base away. The data stem from a study of blood T cell repertoires in COVID-19 (TCRdb year 2020). Study-level background: The collaborator samples originated in the United States, Italy and Spain and spanned the acute and convalescent phases of COVID-19. The material from the prospective study consisted of cDNA or gDNA derived from T cells, B-cell-depleted T cells, or PBMCs. Deeply sampled blood TCRbeta repertoires from subjects exposed to, actively infected with, or recovered from COVID-19 were included in the dataset. The repertoires were released in a freely available public database intended as a resource for research on the immune response to SARS-CoV-2. Samples came from the ongoing ImmuneRACE study (first 160 participants) plus 1,254 subjects from 6 global collaborators. The sample metadata nearly always contained a de-identified subject ID, COVID-19 status, age in years and sex. Where available, HLA class I and class II types were taken from metadata supplied by the sample provider and were not determined by assay-based typing.

The investigation overall reported the following: The amount of clinical and demographic metadata varied by source and participant and was provided uncurated.

TCRbeta CDR3 regions were amplified from genomic DNA by means of the immunoSEQ Assay, a bias-controlled multiplex PCR. In the paper's pipeline: The number of nucleated cells in each sample was estimated from the amplification of reference gene primers within the assay. To quantify the absolute abundance of each unique TCRbeta CDR3 rearrangement, sequence reads were collapsed and filtered. Productive Simpson clonality was computed per sample as the square root of Simpson's diversity index over productive rearrangements. TCRdb mirrors the immuneACCESS table, restricted to in-frame sequences. Some clones are absent from its copies; in checked studies, under half trace to an unresolved V gene, and the reason for the others is unknown. That table furnishes V, J and clone size, whereas the DNA furnished D and trimming. Present in this sample are about 310,000 clones, about 90% of which were seen just once. The ten largest clones represent roughly 10% of the sample.

Participants in the prospective study were aged 18 to 89 years, lived in under 30 United States geographic areas, and enrolled through a virtual design. In the prospective study, cohorts were assigned on the basis of participant-reported clinical history obtained from a screening survey and a study questionnaire. ImmuneRACE Cohort 3 recovered participants were defined by two consecutive negative NP/OP PCR tests, healthcare professional clearance, or symptom resolution. Each participant in the prospective study had whole blood, serum and a nasopharyngeal or oropharyngeal swab collected by mobile phlebotomists. Additional blood draws and questionnaires over a 2-month period could optionally be provided by prospective study participants. Before DNA extraction, blood samples from the prospective study were shipped at room temperature or frozen. The receptor was isolated from a woman between 25 and 40 years old who had recovered from COVID-19. Sequenced: PBMCs or T cells enriched from blood (not recorded which).

The CDR3 here reads CASSAAWANTEAFF. The DNA is as follows: TGTGCCAGCAGCGCCGCCTGGGCGAACACTGAAGCTTTCTTT. The chain employs TRBV9 and TRBJ1-1; the D gene is not confidently resolved. The CDR3 goes from the cysteine to the phenylalanine over 14 residues. Here the CDR3 DNA is all that survives: 42 bases in frame from base 1. The germline V gene supplies CDR1 SGDLS and CDR2 YYNGEE. V was cut back by 3 bases and J by 1 base, leaving a gap of 10 bases between them.